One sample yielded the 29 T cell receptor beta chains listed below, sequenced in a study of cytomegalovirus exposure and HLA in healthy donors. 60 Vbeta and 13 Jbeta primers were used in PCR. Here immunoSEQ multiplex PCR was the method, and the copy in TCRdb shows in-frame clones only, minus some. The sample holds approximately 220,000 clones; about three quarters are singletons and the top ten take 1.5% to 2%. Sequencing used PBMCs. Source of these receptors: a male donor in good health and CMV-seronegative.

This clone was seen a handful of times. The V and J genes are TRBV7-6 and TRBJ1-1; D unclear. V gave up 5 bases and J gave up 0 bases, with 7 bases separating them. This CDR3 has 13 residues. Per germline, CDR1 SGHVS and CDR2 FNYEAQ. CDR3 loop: CASSQEVNTEAFF. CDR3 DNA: TGTGCCAGCAGCCAAGAGGTGAACACTGAAGCTTTCTTT.

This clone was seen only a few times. CDR3 protein: CASSQPGELYGYTF. DNA for the CDR3: TGCGCCAGCAGCCAACCCGGGGAGCTCTATGGCTACACCTTC. The chain uses TRBV5-1 and TRBJ1-2; D gene ambiguous. CDR1 SGHRS and CDR2 YFSETQ come from the germline V gene. Trimming pared 4 bases from V and 4 bases from J, leaving 14 bases between. This CDR3 has 14 amino acids. Full variable domain (remainder filled in from reference TRBV5-1 and TRBJ1-2): KAGVTQTPRYLIKTRGQQVTLSCSPISGHRSVSWYQQTPGQGLQFLFEYFSETQRNKGNFPGRFSGRQFSNSRSEMNVSTLELGDSALYLCASSQPGELYGYTFGSGTRLTVV.

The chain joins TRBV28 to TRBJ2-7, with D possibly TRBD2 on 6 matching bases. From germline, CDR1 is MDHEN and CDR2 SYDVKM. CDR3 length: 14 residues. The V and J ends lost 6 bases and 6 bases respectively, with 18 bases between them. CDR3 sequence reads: CASSPPGSRFEQYF. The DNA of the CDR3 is TGTGCCAGCAGCCCTCCCGGGAGCCGTTTCGAGCAGTACTTC.

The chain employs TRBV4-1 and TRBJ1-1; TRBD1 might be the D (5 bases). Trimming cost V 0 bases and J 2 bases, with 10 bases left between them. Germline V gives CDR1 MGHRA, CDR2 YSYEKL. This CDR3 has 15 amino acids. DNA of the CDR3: TGCGCCAGCAGCCAAGATTTGGGACTCAACACTGAAGCTTTCTTT. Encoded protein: CASSQDLGLNTEAFF.

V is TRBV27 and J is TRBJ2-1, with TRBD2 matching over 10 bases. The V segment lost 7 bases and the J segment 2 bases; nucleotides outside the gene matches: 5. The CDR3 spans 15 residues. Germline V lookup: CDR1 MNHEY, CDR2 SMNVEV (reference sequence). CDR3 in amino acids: CASTSSGGPYNEQFF. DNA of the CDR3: TGTGCCAGCACGAGTAGCGGGGGGCCCTACAATGAGCAGTTCTTC.

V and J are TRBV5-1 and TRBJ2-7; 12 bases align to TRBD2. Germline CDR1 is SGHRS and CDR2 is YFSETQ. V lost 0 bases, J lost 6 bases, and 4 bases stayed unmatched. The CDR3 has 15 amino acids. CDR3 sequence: CASSLGLAGAREQYF. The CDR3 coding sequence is TGCGCCAGCAGCTTGGGACTAGCGGGGGCGCGCGAGCAGTACTTC.

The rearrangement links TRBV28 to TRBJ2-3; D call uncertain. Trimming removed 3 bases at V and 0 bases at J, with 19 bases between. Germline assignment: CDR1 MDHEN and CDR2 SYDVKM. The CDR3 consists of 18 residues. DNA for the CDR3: TGTGCCAGCAGTTTGAAGTTAATAAGCTATGCTAGCACAGATACGCAGTATTTT. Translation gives CASSLKLISYASTDTQYF.

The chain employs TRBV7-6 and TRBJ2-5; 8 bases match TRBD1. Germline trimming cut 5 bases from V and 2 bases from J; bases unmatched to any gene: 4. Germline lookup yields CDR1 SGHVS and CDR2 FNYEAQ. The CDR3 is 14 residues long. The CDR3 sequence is CASSIGQGQETQYF. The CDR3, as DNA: TGTGCCAGCAGCATCGGACAGGGACAAGAGACCCAGTACTTC. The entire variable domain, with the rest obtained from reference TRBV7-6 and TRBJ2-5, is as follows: GAGVSQSPRYKVTKRGQDVALRCDPISGHVSLYWYRQALGQGPEFLTYFNYEAQQDKSGLPNDRFSAERPEGSISTLTIQRTEQRDSAMYRCASSIGQGQETQYFGPGTRLLVL.

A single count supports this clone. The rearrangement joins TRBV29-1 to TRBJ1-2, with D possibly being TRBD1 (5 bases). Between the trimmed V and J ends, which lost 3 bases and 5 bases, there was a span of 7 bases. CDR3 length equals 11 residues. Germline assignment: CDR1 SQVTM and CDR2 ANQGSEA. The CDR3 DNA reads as TGCAGCGTTGACAGGGTTTATGGCTACACCTTC. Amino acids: CSVDRVYGYTF.

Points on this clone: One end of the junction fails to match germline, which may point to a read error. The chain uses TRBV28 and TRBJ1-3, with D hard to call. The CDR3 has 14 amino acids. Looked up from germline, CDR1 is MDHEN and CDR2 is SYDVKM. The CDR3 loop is CASSSPAAGNTIYF. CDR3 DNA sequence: TGTGCCAGCAGCTCCCCGGCGGCTGGGAACACCATATATTTT.

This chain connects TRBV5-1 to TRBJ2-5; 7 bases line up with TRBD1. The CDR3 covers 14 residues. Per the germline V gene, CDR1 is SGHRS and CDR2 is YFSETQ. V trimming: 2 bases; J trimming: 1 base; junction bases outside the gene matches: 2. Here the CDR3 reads CASSFQGVQETQYF. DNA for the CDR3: TGCGCCAGCAGCTTCCAGGGGGTCCAAGAGACCCAGTACTTC.

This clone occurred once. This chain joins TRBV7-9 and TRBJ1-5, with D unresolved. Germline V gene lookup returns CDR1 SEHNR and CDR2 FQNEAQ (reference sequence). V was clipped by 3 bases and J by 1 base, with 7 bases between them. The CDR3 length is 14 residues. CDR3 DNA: TGTGCCAGCAGCTTCGAGAGGAGCAATCAGCCCCAGCATTTT. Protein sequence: CASSFERSNQPQHF.

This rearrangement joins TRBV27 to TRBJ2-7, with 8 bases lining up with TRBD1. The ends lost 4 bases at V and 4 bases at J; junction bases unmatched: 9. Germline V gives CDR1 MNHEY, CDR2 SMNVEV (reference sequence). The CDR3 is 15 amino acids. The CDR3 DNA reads TGTGCCAGCAGTTATGGTCAGGGGGCGCCTTACGAGCAGTACTTC. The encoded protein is CASSYGQGAPYEQYF.

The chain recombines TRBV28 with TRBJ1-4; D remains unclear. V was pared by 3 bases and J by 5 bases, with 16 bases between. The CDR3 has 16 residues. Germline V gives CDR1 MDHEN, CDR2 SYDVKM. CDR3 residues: CASSFRHPGSNEKLFF. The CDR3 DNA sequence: TGTGCCAGCAGTTTCCGTCATCCGGGGTCAAATGAAAAACTGTTTTTT.

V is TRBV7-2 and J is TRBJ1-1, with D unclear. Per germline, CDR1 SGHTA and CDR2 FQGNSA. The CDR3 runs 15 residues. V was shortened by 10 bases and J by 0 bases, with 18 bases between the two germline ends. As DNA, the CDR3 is TGTGCCACCAAGCCAGCGGGTCTTCTGAACACTGAAGCTTTCTTT. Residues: CATKPAGLLNTEAFF.

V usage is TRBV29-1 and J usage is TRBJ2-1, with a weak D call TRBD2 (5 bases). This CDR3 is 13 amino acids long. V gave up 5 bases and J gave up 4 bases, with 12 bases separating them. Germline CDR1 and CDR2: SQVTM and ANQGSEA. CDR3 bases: TGCAGCGTTCTCAGCGGAGTTTACAATGAGCAGTTCTTC. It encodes CSVLSGVYNEQFF.

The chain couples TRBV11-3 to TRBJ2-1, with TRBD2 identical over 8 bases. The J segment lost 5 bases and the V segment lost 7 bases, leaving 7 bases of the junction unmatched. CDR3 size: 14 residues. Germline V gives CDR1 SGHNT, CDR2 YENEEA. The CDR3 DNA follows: TGTGCCAGCAAGAGAGCGGGAGCTGACAATGAGCAGTTCTTC. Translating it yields CASKRAGADNEQFF. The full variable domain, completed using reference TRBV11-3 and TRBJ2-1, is EAGVVQSPRYKIIEKKQPVAFWCNPISGHNTLYWYLQNLGQGPELLIRYENEEAVDDSQLPKDRFSAERLKGVDSTLKIQPAELGDSAVYLCASKRAGADNEQFFGPGTRLTVL.

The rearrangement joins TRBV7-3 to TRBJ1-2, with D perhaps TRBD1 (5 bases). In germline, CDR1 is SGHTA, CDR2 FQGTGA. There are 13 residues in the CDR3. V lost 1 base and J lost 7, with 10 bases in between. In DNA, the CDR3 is TGTGCCAGCAGCTTAAGTCAGGGCGGTGGCTACACCTTC. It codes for CASSLSQGGGYTF. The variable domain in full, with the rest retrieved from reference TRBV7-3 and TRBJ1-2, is GAGVSQTPSNKVTEKGKYVELRCDPISGHTALYWYRQSLGQGPEFLIYFQGTGAADDSGLPNDRFFAVRPEGSVSTLKIQRTERGDSAVYLCASSLSQGGGYTFGSGTRLTVV.

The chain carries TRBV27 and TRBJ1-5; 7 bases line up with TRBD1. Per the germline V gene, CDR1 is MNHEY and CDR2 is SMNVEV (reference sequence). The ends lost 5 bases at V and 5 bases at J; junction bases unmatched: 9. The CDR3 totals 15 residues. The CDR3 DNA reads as TGTGCCAGCAGTCGGCTACAGGGGATGGATCAGCCCCAGCATTTT. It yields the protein CASSRLQGMDQPQHF.

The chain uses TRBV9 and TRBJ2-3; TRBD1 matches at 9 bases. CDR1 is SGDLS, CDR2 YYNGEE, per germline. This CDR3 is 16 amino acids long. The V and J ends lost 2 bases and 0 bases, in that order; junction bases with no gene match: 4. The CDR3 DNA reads TGTGCCAGCAGCGTCGAAGGGACAGGGAGCACAGATACGCAGTATTTT. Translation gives CASSVEGTGSTDTQYF.

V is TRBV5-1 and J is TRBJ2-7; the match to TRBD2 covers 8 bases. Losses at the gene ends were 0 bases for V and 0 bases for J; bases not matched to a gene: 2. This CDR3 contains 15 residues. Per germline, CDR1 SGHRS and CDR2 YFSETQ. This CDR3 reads CASSLELAGSYEQYF. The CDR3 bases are TGCGCCAGCAGCTTGGAGCTAGCGGGCTCCTACGAGCAGTACTTC.

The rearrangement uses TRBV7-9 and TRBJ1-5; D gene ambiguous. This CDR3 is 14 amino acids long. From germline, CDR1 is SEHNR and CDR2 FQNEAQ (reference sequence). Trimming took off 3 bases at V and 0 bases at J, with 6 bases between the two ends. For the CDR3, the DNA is TGTGCCAGCAGCTTCCAGAATAGCAATCAGCCCCAGCATTTT. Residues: CASSFQNSNQPQHF.

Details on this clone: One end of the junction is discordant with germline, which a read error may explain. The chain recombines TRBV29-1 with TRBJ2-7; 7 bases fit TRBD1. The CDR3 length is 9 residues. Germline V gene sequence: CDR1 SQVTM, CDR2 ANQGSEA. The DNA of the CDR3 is TGCAGCGGCCCGTGGACAGGTAACTTC. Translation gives CSGPWTGNF.

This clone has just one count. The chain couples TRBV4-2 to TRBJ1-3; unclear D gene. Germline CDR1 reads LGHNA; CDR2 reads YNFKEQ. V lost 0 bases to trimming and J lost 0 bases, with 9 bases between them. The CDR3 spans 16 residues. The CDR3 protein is CASSQDSPFSGNTIYF. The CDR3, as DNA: TGTGCCAGCAGCCAAGACAGTCCCTTCTCTGGAAACACCATATATTTT.

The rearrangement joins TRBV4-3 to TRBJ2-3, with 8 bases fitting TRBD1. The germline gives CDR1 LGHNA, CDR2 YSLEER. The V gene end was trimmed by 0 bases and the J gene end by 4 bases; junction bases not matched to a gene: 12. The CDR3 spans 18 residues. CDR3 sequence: CASSQDILGGQGPDTQYF. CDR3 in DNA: TGCGCCAGCAGCCAAGATATTTTAGGTGGACAGGGTCCAGATACGCAGTATTTT.

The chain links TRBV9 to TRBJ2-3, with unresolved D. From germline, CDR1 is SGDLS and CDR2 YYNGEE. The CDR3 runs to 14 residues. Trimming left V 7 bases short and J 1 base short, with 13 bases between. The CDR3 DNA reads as TGTGCCAGCGGGGTAGAGAGGCGCACAGATACGCAGTATTTT. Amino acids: CASGVERRTDTQYF.

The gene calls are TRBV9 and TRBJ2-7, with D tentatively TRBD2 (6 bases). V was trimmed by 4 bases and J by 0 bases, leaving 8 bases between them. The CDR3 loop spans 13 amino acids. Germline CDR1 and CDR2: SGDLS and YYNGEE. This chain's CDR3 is CASSRTISYEQYF. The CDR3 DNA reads TGTGCCAGCAGCCGGACTATCTCCTACGAGCAGTACTTC.

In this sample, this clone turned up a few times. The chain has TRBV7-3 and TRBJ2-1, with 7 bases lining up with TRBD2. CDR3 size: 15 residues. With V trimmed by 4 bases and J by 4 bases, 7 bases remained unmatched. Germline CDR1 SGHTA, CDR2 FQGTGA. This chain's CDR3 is CASSSTSRDYNEQFF. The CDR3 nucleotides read TGTGCCAGCAGCTCGACTAGCCGTGATTACAATGAGCAGTTCTTC.

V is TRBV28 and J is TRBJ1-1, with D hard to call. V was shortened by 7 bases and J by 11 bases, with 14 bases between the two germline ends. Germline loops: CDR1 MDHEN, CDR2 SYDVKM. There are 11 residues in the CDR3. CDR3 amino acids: CASIGPSFAFF. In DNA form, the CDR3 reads TGTGCCAGCATCGGTCCGTCTTTCGCTTTCTTT.